This T cell receptor beta chain was sequenced for a study of blood T cells in healthy people across ages. Peripheral blood from each donor was collected in a volume of approximately 9.2 milliliters. The table lists this clonotype with many counts. For the second PCR, which ran for about 7 to 11 cycles, a sample-barcoded 5' primer and a J-beta primer mix were used. TCRdb reanalysed the 5' RACE reads using MiXCR and keeps one entry per CDR3 protein. The profile shows about 650,000 distinct CDR3 sequences, about a third of them singletons. Looked up from germline, CDR1 is DFQATT and CDR2 is SNEGSKA (reference sequence). The V and J ends lost 3 bases and 2 bases respectively, with 15 bases between them. The CDR3 extends over 15 amino acids.

The receptor was isolated from a woman of 80 years or more in good health. Sequencing was done on a sample of blood. This chain joins TRBV20-1 and TRBJ2-3, with D possibly being TRBD1 (6 bases). The CDR3 DNA reads as TGCAGTGCTAGCGGCTCCCAGGGGCCCACAGATACGCAGTATTTT. This gives the protein CSASGSQGPTDTQYF.